The rows below give T cell receptor beta chains drawn from one sample of a study of a mutant IDH1 vaccine in newly diagnosed glioma. Measured with immunoSEQ multiplex PCR; TCRdb has only the in-frame clones, and not every one. The repertoire consists of over 50,000 clones, with approximately 80% occurring once and the leading ten covering about 3.4%. For these TCRs, the target antigens are not known. The specimen was PBMCs, collected from a glioma patient whose treatment included an IDH1 peptide vaccine. All receptors derive from a man aged 30 to 39 with glioma. The CDR3 runs from the conserved cysteine through the conserved F or W. A D gene is named only where the DNA matches it firmly. The size entry is marked missing in some rows and otherwise reads once, few, many or a size class.

j_call clone_size d_call v_call cdr3_nt cdr3_aa
TRBJ2-6 once TRBD1 TRBV2 TGTGCCAGCATCCCCTCCCTGGACAGGGGTTCCTCTGGGGCCAACGTCCTGACTTTC CASIPSLDRGSSGANVLTF
TRBJ2-1 . . TRBV21-1 TGTGCCAGCATCCCCTGGCGGGTTACAAATGAGCAGTTCTTC CASIPWRVTNEQFF
TRBJ2-5 . . TRBV7-7 TGTGCCAGCAGCTTAGACAGGGCCCCAGAGACCCAGTACTTC CASSLDRAPETQYF
TRBJ1-5 . . TRBV30 TGTGCCTGGAGTTTAGGGGATAACAGGATGGGGAGCAATCAGCCCCAGCATTTT CAWSLGDNRMGSNQPQHF
TRBJ2-1 . . TRBV5-1 TGCGCCAGCAGCTTGCAGGCAAATGAGCAGTTCTTC CASSLQANEQFF
TRBJ1-3 . . TRBV5-8 TGTGCCAGCAGGCTCCTGACGGTAGGAAACACCATATATTTT CASRLLTVGNTIYF
TRBJ1-2 . . TRBV11-2 TGTGCCAGCAGCTCTGATGGCTACACCTTC CASSSDGYTF
TRBJ2-7 . . TRBV11-2 TGTGCCAGCAGCTTAGTAGCTAGTTCCTCCTACGAGCAGTACTTC CASSLVASSSYEQYF
TRBJ1-6 . . TRBV6-5 TGTGCCAGCAGGAAGGGGAGTTCGGGTTCACCCCTCCACTTT CASRKGSSGSPLHF
TRBJ1-2 . TRBD1 TRBV6-6 TGTGCCAGCAGTGGGTCCGGGACAGGGACCTATGGCTACACCTTC CASSGSGTGTYGYTF
TRBJ2-3 . . TRBV7-6 TGTGCCAGCAGCTGGGGTACGATGGGGGGCGGGGCAGATACGCAGTATTTT CASSWGTMGGGADTQYF
TRBJ1-2 . . TRBV5-1 TGCGCCAGCAGCTTAAACGGGGGCTATGGCTACACCTTC CASSLNGGYGYTF
TRBJ1-1 few . TRBV21-1 TGTGCCAGCAGAGGGGGCCTGAACACTGAAGCTTTCTTT CASRGGLNTEAFF
TRBJ1-1 once . TRBV10-2 TGCGCCAGCAGAAACAGGGAGGGGGAGAACACTGAAGCTTTCTTT CASRNREGENTEAFF
TRBJ2-7 . TRBD2 TRBV13 TGTGCCAGCAGCGAGAATCTAGCGGGGAGAACCTACGAGCAGTACTTC CASSENLAGRTYEQYF
TRBJ2-7 once TRBD1 TRBV2 TGTGCCAGCCAGGCGGGCCAGGGGGCGTACGAGCAGTACTTC CASQAGQGAYEQYF
TRBJ1-1 . . TRBV9 TGTGCCAGCAGCGTAGCAGGACGAATGAACACTGAAGCTTTCTTT CASSVAGRMNTEAFF
TRBJ1-1 . . TRBV7-9 TGTGCCAGCAGCTGGGGACCAGGAAACACTGAAGCTTTCTTT CASSWGPGNTEAFF
TRBJ2-1 . . TRBV19 TGTGCCAGTAGTACAGGGGAATACAATGAGCAGTTCTTC CASSTGEYNEQFF
TRBJ2-1 . TRBD1 TRBV6-6 TGTGCCAGCACTCCCGACAGGGGGATCCACAATGAGCAGTTCTTC CASTPDRGIHNEQFF
TRBJ1-2 . . TRBV28 TGTGCCAGCAGTTCGCGCCTTCCAGGGGTGGCTGGCTACACCTTC CASSSRLPGVAGYTF
TRBJ1-6 . TRBD1 TRBV19 TGTGCCAGCCAGGACAGGGTGAGCTCACCCCTCCACTTT CASQDRVSSPLHF
TRBJ1-5 . . TRBV10-2 TGCGCCAGCAGTGGGGTAGGGCAGGGCATCGCTTTTAATCAGCCCCAGCATTTT CASSGVGQGIAFNQPQHF
TRBJ2-3 . . TRBV5-1 TGCGCCAGCAGCTTGGCTACCCCCTCTAGCACAGATACGCAGTATTTT CASSLATPSSTDTQYF
TRBJ2-7 . TRBD1 TRBV5-6 TGTGCCAGCGAGTTGGGACAGGGCCACGAGCAGTACTTC CASELGQGHEQYF
TRBJ2-7 . . TRBV5-1 TGCGCCAGCAGCTTGGGGCAGGGGACCCTCTACGAGCAGTACTTC CASSLGQGTLYEQYF
TRBJ2-4 . . TRBV30 TGTGCCGCTACTCCGGGACTTGTAATAGCCAAAAACATTCAGTACTTC CAATPGLVIAKNIQYF
TRBJ1-4 . . TRBV5-1 TGCGCCAGCAGCTTGGCCGTATCGGAAAAACTGTTTTTT CASSLAVSEKLFF
TRBJ1-1 . . TRBV19 TGTGCCACCTACGAGCCCTCGATGAACACTGAAGCTTTCTTT CATYEPSMNTEAFF
TRBJ1-6 once . TRBV5-1 TGCGCCAGCAGCTTGGTACAGGGCCAGGGGAATTCACCCCTCCACTTT CASSLVQGQGNSPLHF
TRBJ2-6 . . TRBV18 TGTGCCAGCTCACCACGGGACGGTGGGGCCAACGTCCTGACTTTC CASSPRDGGANVLTF
TRBJ2-3 . . TRBV5-1 TGCGCCAGCCACTTACCGGGGATCACAGATACGCAGTATTTT CASHLPGITDTQYF
TRBJ2-7 . . TRBV4-2 TGTGCCAGCAGCCAAGATCGTCAGGGCTGGAGCTCCTACGAGCAGTACTTC CASSQDRQGWSSYEQYF
TRBJ2-7 . . TRBV6-1 TGTGCCAGCAGTGAAGAGTGGTCACCGACCGGGGAGCAGTACTTC CASSEEWSPTGEQYF
TRBJ2-7 . . TRBV9 TGTGCCAGCAGCGTAGACCAGGGACCCTACGAGCAGTACTTC CASSVDQGPYEQYF
TRBJ1-6 . . TRBV28 TGTGCCAGCAGTTCCCCTCGGGATACCTATAATTCACCCCTCCACTTT CASSSPRDTYNSPLHF
TRBJ2-3 . . TRBV5-1 TGCGCCAGCAGCCTCGGGGGGCCCTCAGATACGCAGTATTTT CASSLGGPSDTQYF
TRBJ1-4 few . TRBV30 TGTGCCTGGAGTGCAGGGTTGCCGAATGAAAAACTGTTTTTT CAWSAGLPNEKLFF
TRBJ1-1 few . TRBV12-5 TGTGCTAGTGGTTTGGGTCGGTCACACACTGAAGCTTTCTTT CASGLGRSHTEAFF
TRBJ1-1 few . TRBV4-1 TGCGCCAGCAGCCAAGGGTACAGACGAATGAACACTGAAGCTTTCTTT CASSQGYRRMNTEAFF
TRBJ2-2 . . TRBV7-9 TGTGCCAGCAGCCCGGGGAGGGGGAGCACCGGGGAGCTGTTTTTT CASSPGRGSTGELFF
TRBJ1-2 . TRBD1 TRBV18 TGTGCCAGCTCATTTCGACAGGGCTATGGCTACACCTTC CASSFRQGYGYTF
TRBJ2-5 . . TRBV6-6 TGTGCCAGCAGTTACGGGCAGGGCCAAGAGACCCAGTACTTC CASSYGQGQETQYF
TRBJ2-3 . TRBD2 TRBV15 TGTGCCACCAGCAGGGCAAATAGCGGGGCTCTCGACACAGATACGCAGTATTTT CATSRANSGALDTDTQYF
TRBJ1-4 . . TRBV10-2 TGCGCCAGCAGGAGGGACTACGATGAAAAACTGTTTTTT CASRRDYDEKLFF
TRBJ2-1 . . TRBV6-5 TGTGCCAGCAGCCGAAACAGGGATGAGCAGTTCTTC CASSRNRDEQFF
TRBJ1-2 . . TRBV2 TGTGCCAGCAGAACCAGACGGGACAACAGTGGCGGCTACACCTTC CASRTRRDNSGGYTF
TRBJ1-3 . . TRBV30 TGTGCCTGGGGCAGGCGAAACTCTGGAAACACCATATATTTT CAWGRRNSGNTIYF
TRBJ2-1 . . TRBV6-5 TGTGCCAGCAGACGGACAGTGAGCTCCTACAATGAGCAGTTCTTC CASRRTVSSYNEQFF